The T cell receptor beta chain under discussion was sequenced for a study of blood T cell repertoires in COVID-19. J was trimmed by 7 bases and V by 4 bases; bases with no gene match: 4. This CDR3 is built from 13 residues. Germline-derived CDR1 and CDR2 are MGHDK and SYGVNS. This clone appeared once. TCRdb keeps only in-frame clones here, not all; method: immunoSEQ multiplex PCR. The sample has 170,000 or so clones; about 90% are singletons. The V gene is TRBV25-1, the J gene TRBJ1-2, with 9 bases identical to TRBD1. The TCR comes from a woman in her forties or fifties who had recovered from COVID-19. The sequenced sample consisted of PBMCs or T cells enriched from blood (not recorded which). CDR3 sequence: CASSGTGVGGYTF. The CDR3 region has the DNA TGTGCCAGCAGTGGGACAGGGGTAGGTGGCTACACCTTC.